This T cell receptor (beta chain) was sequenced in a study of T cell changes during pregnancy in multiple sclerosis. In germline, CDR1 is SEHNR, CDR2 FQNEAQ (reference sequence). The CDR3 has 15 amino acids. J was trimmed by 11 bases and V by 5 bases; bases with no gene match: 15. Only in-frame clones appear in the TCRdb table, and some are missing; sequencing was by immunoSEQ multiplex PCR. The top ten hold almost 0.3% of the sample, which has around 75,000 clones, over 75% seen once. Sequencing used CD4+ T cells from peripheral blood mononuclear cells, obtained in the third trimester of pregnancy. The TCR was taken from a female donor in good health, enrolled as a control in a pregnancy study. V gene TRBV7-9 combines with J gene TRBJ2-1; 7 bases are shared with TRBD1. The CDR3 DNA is TGTGCCAGCAGCCCAGGGGGTTATACCGCCAAACAGCAGTTCTTC. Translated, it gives CASSPGGYTAKQQFF. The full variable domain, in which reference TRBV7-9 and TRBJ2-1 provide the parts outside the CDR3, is DTGVSQNPRHKITKRGQNVTFRCDPISEHNRLYWYRQTLGQGPEFLTYFQNEAQLEKSRLLSDRFSAERPKGSFSTLEIQRTEQGDSAMYLCASSPGGYTAKQQFFGPGTRLTVL.